One sample yielded the 24 T cell receptor beta chains listed below, sequenced in a study of blood T cell repertoires in COVID-19. The assay was immunoSEQ multiplex PCR, and TCRdb's table has in-frame clones only and misses some. The sample contains approximately 290,000 clones, about 93% of which appear only once. Sequences were obtained from PBMCs or T cells enriched from blood (not recorded which). These receptors came from a woman aged 25 to 39 who had recovered from COVID-19.

The genes are TRBV6-5 and TRBJ2-7, with 7 bases fitting TRBD2. The CDR3 spans 14 residues. In germline, CDR1 is MNHEY, CDR2 SVGAGI. Trimming removed 5 bases from V and 4 bases from J; junction bases left unmatched: 8. DNA for the CDR3: TGTGCCAGCAGTACTGGCGGGAGTACTTACGAGCAGTACTTC. This encodes CASSTGGSTYEQYF.

The chain is built from TRBV28 and TRBJ1-6, with unresolved D. The V end was cut by 6 bases, the J end by 8 bases, with 17 bases between. CDR3 length: 15 amino acids. Germline V CDR1 and CDR2: MDHEN, SYDVKM. CDR3 coding DNA: TGTGCCAGCAGCTCCCCCCCGGACGGGGATTCACCCCTCCACTTT. Its translation is CASSSPPDGDSPLHF.

The rearrangement links TRBV3-1 (or the pseudogene TRBV3-2) to TRBJ1-1, with D possibly being TRBD1 (5 bases). Trimming pared 4 bases from V and 5 bases from J, leaving 11 bases between. This CDR3 has 13 residues. CDR1 is LGHDT, CDR2 YNNKEL, per germline (reference sequence). The CDR3 region has the DNA TGTGCCAGCAGCCCGATGGGGGGAACTGAAGCTTTCTTT. This sequence encodes CASSPMGGTEAFF.

V usage is TRBV19 and J usage is TRBJ2-2, with 13 bases that match TRBD2. Germline V lookup: CDR1 LNHDA, CDR2 SQIVND (reference sequence). The CDR3 length is 18 residues. After removal of 1 base from V and 6 bases from J, the junction contained 8 bases not matched to a gene. CDR3 DNA sequence: TGTGCCAGTAGTATAGTCGGACTAGCGGGAGAGTCAGCCGGGGAGCTGTTTTTT. Its protein is CASSIVGLAGESAGELFF.

In DNA, the CDR3 is TGTGCCAGCAGCCTCACTTCTAGCGGCGCGGGGAGTGGGGAGCTGTTTTTT. Protein product: CASSLTSSGAGSGELFF. The gene calls are TRBV7-2 and TRBJ2-2; 7 nucleotides align to TRBD2. Germline V lookup: CDR1 SGHTA, CDR2 FQGNSA. Unmatched junction bases numbered 17, after V lost 5 bases and J lost 8 bases. There are 17 residues in the CDR3.

This rearrangement joins TRBV5-1 to TRBJ2-1; 8 bases fit TRBD2. This CDR3 has 12 residues. Germline CDR1 is SGHRS and CDR2 is YFSETQ. V gave up 3 bases and J gave up 7 bases; unmatched junction bases: 0. In DNA form, the CDR3 reads TGCGCCAGCAGCTCTAGCGGGAATGAGCAGTTCTTC. It yields the protein CASSSSGNEQFF. Based on the CDR3 plus reference TRBV5-1 and TRBJ2-1, the full variable domain is KAGVTQTPRYLIKTRGQQVTLSCSPISGHRSVSWYQQTPGQGLQFLFEYFSETQRNKGNFPGRFSGRQFSNSRSEMNVSTLELGDSALYLCASSSSGNEQFFGPGTRLTVL.

V and J are TRBV27 and TRBJ1-6; tentatively, D is TRBD1 (5 bases). Looked up from germline, CDR1 is MNHEY and CDR2 is SMNVEV (reference sequence). The length of the CDR3 is 16 residues. The V gene lost 2 bases and the J gene lost 8 bases, with 16 bases spanning the gap. Here the CDR3 reads CASSLRSADIDSPLHF. The CDR3 nucleotides read TGTGCCAGCAGTTTACGGTCCGCGGACATAGATTCACCCCTCCACTTT.

Here the CDR3 reads CAIKGGMNTEAFF. The DNA for the CDR3 is TGTGCCATAAAAGGGGGAATGAACACTGAAGCTTTCTTT. The chain carries TRBV6-5 and TRBJ1-1; D is perhaps TRBD1 (6 bases). Trimming left V 10 bases short and J 0 bases short, with 12 bases between. CDR1 MNHEY and CDR2 SVGAGI come from the germline V gene. The CDR3 has 13 residues.

The chain has TRBV29-1 and TRBJ2-3; 8 positions agree with TRBD1. From germline, CDR1 is SQVTM and CDR2 ANQGSEA. This CDR3 comprises 16 residues. J lost 0 bases, V lost 6 bases, and 11 bases had no gene match. The CDR3 DNA reads as TGCAGCGTCTCCGGGGACAGGCTGACAAGCACAGATACGCAGTATTTT. Translation: CSVSGDRLTSTDTQYF.

This clone was observed a single time. The rearrangement joins TRBV7-9 to TRBJ2-2, with D maybe TRBD2 (5 bases). The CDR3 is 16 residues long. Trimming took off 2 bases at V and 0 bases at J, with 10 bases between the two ends. Germline V lookup: CDR1 SEHNR, CDR2 FQNEAQ (reference sequence). CDR3 loop: CASSLRLPSNTGELFF. The CDR3, as DNA: TGTGCCAGCAGCTTACGACTACCTTCGAACACCGGGGAGCTGTTTTTT.

V usage is TRBV25-1 and J usage is TRBJ2-7; possible D gene TRBD1, 6 bases. Between the trimmed V and J ends, which lost 10 bases and 6 bases, there was a span of 22 bases. CDR3 length equals 14 residues. The germline V gene has CDR1 MGHDK and CDR2 SYGVNS. CDR3 sequence: CATLTGAGAPEQYF. The CDR3 DNA is TGTGCCACTCTGACTGGGGCAGGGGCTCCCGAGCAGTACTTC.

The chain couples TRBV11-1 to TRBJ2-1, with 12 bases matching TRBD2. CDR3 length: 16 amino acids. The V and J ends lost 1 base and 8 bases, in that order; junction bases with no gene match: 6. CDR1 is SGHAT and CDR2 is FQDESV in the germline V gene (reference sequence). The CDR3 DNA sequence: TGTGCCAGCAGCTTAGGGGCTAGCGGGAGGGGCGATGAGCAGTTCTTC. This sequence encodes CASSLGASGRGDEQFF. The variable domain in full, with the rest retrieved from reference TRBV11-1 and TRBJ2-1, is EAEVAQSPRYKITEKSQAVAFWCDPISGHATLYWYRQILGQGPELLVQFQDESVVDDSQLPKDRFSAERLKGVDSTLKIQPAELGDSAMYLCASSLGASGRGDEQFFGPGTRLTVL.

The rearrangement uses TRBV28 and TRBJ1-2; 7 bases match TRBD1. The CDR3 spans 13 residues. The ends lost 5 bases at V and 4 bases at J; junction bases unmatched: 4. Germline CDR1 reads MDHEN; CDR2 reads SYDVKM. CDR3 region: CASSIGTAYGYTF. CDR3 DNA sequence: TGTGCCAGCAGTATCGGGACAGCCTATGGCTACACCTTC.

The chain uses TRBV7-2 and TRBJ2-1; no definite D call. Germline assignment: CDR1 SGHTA and CDR2 FQGNSA. This CDR3 spans 13 amino acids. The V gene lost 4 bases and the J gene lost 4 bases, with 8 bases spanning the gap. The CDR3 DNA reads as TGTGCCAGCAGCTCCCAGGTTTACAATGAGCAGTTCTTC. Its protein product is CASSSQVYNEQFF. The full variable domain, in which reference TRBV7-2 and TRBJ2-1 provide the parts outside the CDR3, is GAGVSQSPSNKVTEKGKDVELRCDPISGHTALYWYRQSLGQGLEFLIYFQGNSAPDKSGLPSDRFSAERTGGSVSTLTIQRTQQEDSAVYLCASSSQVYNEQFFGPGTRLTVL.

The rearrangement uses TRBV27 and TRBJ2-1; D is possibly TRBD1 (6 bases). Trimming left V 6 bases short and J 10 bases short, with 10 bases between. The CDR3 consists of 11 residues. Per the germline V gene, CDR1 is MNHEY and CDR2 is SMNVEV (reference sequence). In nucleotides, the CDR3 is TGTGCCAGCAGCCAGGGGAACGAGCAGTTCTTC. Its protein product is CASSQGNEQFF.

The chain uses TRBV7-9 and TRBJ2-1; 13 bases are shared with TRBD2. CDR3 length: 18 amino acids. Germline-derived CDR1 and CDR2 are SEHNR and FQNEAQ (reference sequence). V trimming: 3 bases; J trimming: 4 bases; junction bases outside the gene matches: 9. CDR3 region: CASSFTSGTSGIYNEQFF. The CDR3 DNA reads as TGTGCCAGCAGCTTCACTTCCGGGACTAGCGGGATTTACAATGAGCAGTTCTTC.

This clone was counted a single time. The chain recombines TRBV19 with TRBJ2-1, with 11 bases fitting TRBD2. The CDR3 has 16 amino acids. CDR1 LNHDA and CDR2 SQIVND come from the germline V gene (reference sequence). After removal of 5 bases from V and 4 bases from J, the junction contained 7 bases not matched to a gene. CDR3 sequence: CASSPYTSGSYNEQFF. In nucleotides, the CDR3 is TGTGCCAGTAGTCCTTACACTAGCGGGAGTTACAATGAGCAGTTCTTC.

The chain carries TRBV28 and TRBJ2-1; 9 bases are a match to TRBD1. The V and J ends lost 4 bases and 9 bases, in that order; junction bases with no gene match: 10. This CDR3 region has 15 residues. CDR1 MDHEN and CDR2 SYDVKM come from the germline V gene. The CDR3 region is CASSYLGQGLGEQFF. CDR3 in DNA: TGTGCCAGCAGTTACCTGGGACAGGGACTCGGTGAGCAGTTCTTC.

The chain employs TRBV19 and TRBJ1-4; 10 nucleotides line up with TRBD1. CDR1 is LNHDA, CDR2 SQIVND, per germline (reference sequence). The CDR3 length is 15 residues. V lost 7 bases, J lost 5 bases, and 7 bases stayed unmatched. The CDR3 DNA follows: TGTGCCAGTACCCTTCGGACAGGGGGAAATGAAAAACTGTTTTTT. Translation gives CASTLRTGGNEKLFF.

The J gene is TRBJ1-2, the V gene TRBV13; D is unclear. V was cut by 5 bases and J by 6 bases, with 10 bases left in between. Germline CDR1 and CDR2: PRHDT and FYEKMQ (reference sequence). The CDR3 has 12 amino acids. The CDR3 here is CASSPVENGYTF. CDR3 sequence (DNA): TGTGCCAGCAGCCCGGTGGAGAATGGCTACACCTTC.

The rearrangement joins TRBV28 to TRBJ2-5, with 12 bases lining up with TRBD2. The CDR3 covers 16 residues. V dropped 6 bases and J dropped 2; count of bases not matched to a gene: 7. Germline V gene lookup returns CDR1 MDHEN and CDR2 SYDVKM. The CDR3 DNA reads as TGTGCCAGCAGCTCGTCCCTAGCGGGAGGGCAAGAGACCCAGTACTTC. This codes for CASSSSLAGGQETQYF.

The table lists this clone with a count of one. The V gene is TRBV5-1, the J gene TRBJ1-2, with 11 positions matching TRBD1. Per the germline V gene, CDR1 is SGHRS and CDR2 is YFSETQ. This CDR3 is built from 14 residues. With 3 bases clipped from V and 8 bases from J, the junction kept 6 bases outside the gene matches. CDR3 in DNA: TGCGCCAGCAGCTCCGGGACAGGGGGACAAGGCTACACCTTC. Translated: CASSSGTGGQGYTF.

The chain employs TRBV3-1 (or the pseudogene TRBV3-2) and TRBJ2-2, with D possibly being TRBD2 (6 bases). There are 16 residues in the CDR3. V gave up 1 base and J gave up 2 bases, with 11 bases separating them. Per the germline V gene, CDR1 is LGHDT and CDR2 is YNNKEL (reference sequence). The CDR3 reads CASSQGVAANTGELFF. The CDR3 DNA sequence: TGTGCCAGCAGCCAAGGTGTAGCGGCTAACACCGGGGAGCTGTTTTTT.

The chain is built from TRBV6-5 and TRBJ1-1; TRBD1 matches at 7 bases. V dropped 3 bases and J dropped 3; count of bases not matched to a gene: 4. Germline V gene data show CDR1 as MNHEY and CDR2 as SVGAGI. The CDR3 sequence is 14 residues long. The CDR3 protein is CASSYADRDTEAFF. As DNA, the CDR3 is TGTGCCAGCAGTTATGCCGACAGGGACACTGAAGCTTTCTTT.